This T cell receptor (beta chain) originates from a study of Ad26.COV2.S vaccination and SARS-CoV-2 variants. Whole-study context: The COV1001 Ad26.COV2.S trial arm included the donor.

The table came from immunoSEQ multiplex PCR; TCRdb's copy has only in-frame clones and leaves some out. Of around 310,000 clones in the sample, about nine tenths are singletons; the top ten hold around 5%. Treatment noted: approximately 18 received Ad26.COV2.S at low or high dose, single or two shots; about 5 received placebo; per-sample allocation not given. Sample collection was performed on day 63 after the first vaccine or placebo injection. Findings of the study overall: The placebo group had lower spike-specific TCR breadth than the vaccine recipients did. Analyses that measured TCR breadth and depth may have underestimated total T cell responses. There was reportedly substantial breadth in spike-specific CD8+ and CD4+ T cell responses after vaccination.

This CDR3 spans 11 amino acids. Trimming took off 10 bases at V and 7 bases at J, with 13 bases between the two ends. The germline CDR1 and CDR2 sequences are SGHVS and FQNEAQ. As concerns this clone: What it binds is not known.

The material was peripheral blood, obtained in a trial of Ad26.COV2.S vaccine versus placebo. This receptor was obtained from a person between 18 and 60 years old who received the Ad26.COV2.S COVID-19 vaccine or a placebo. The V and J genes are TRBV7-8 and TRBJ1-1; the D is unclear. CDR3 sequence: CATQAGLEAFF. In DNA, the CDR3 is TGTGCCACCCAGGCCGGACTTGAAGCTTTCTTT.